This T cell receptor beta chain originates from a study of T-cell memory formation after mild COVID-19. This clonotype was counted between two and nine times. Its antigen is as yet unknown. The V gene lost 0 bases and the J gene lost 4 bases, with 21 bases spanning the gap. From germline, CDR1 is MNHEY and CDR2 SVGAGI. The CDR3 totals 18 residues. The 5'RACE method, run with constant-segment primers, produced TCR alpha and TCR beta cDNA libraries (carrying sample barcodes and UMIs). TCRdb reprocessed the 5' RACE reads via MiXCR and lists one record per CDR3 protein. The profile shows hundreds of thousands of distinct CDR3 sequences, 23% of them singletons. Study-wide findings and caveats: Certain responding clones were present in pre-infection memory, suggesting participation of cross-reactive memory. Second-wave clones peaking on day 37 lacked confirmed SARS-CoV-2 specificity. Among CD4+ contracting clones, most were CM and EM, and CD8+ ones EMRA.

Specimen: PBMCs or a T cell subset sorted from them (not recorded which). The clonotype originates from an adult woman who had mild COVID-19 (a few samples of this study predate the infection). Cell type and time point are not known. V usage is TRBV6-5 and J usage is TRBJ1-1; D not resolved. In DNA form, the CDR3 reads TGTGCCAGCAGTTACTCGATTGTTCCTGCAGCCCCGTCCACTGAAGCTTTCTTT. It yields the protein CASSYSIVPAAPSTEAFF.